A selection of T cell receptor beta chains follows, all from one sample in a study of glioma-infiltrating T cells after dendritic cell vaccination. Assay used: immunoSEQ multiplex PCR; TCRdb lists only in-frame clones, some missing. The sample lists approximately 50,000 clones, 70% to 90% occurring once. The sequencing used blood, collected after dendritic cell vaccination. Every receptor here comes from a human donor with glioblastoma. The CDR3 runs from the conserved cysteine through the conserved F or W. A D gene is named only where the DNA matches it firmly. Rows may omit the clone size; those that give it use once, few, many or a size class.

NA	TRBJ2-1	TRBD2	16	TRBV5-1	TGCGCCAGCAGCTTGGCTGGGACTAGCGTACTAAATGAGCAGTTCTTC	CASSLAGTSVLNEQFF
NA	TRBJ1-5	NA	15	TRBV5-5	TGTGCCAGCAGCTTGACGGTTACGGGCAATCAGCCCCAGCATTTT	CASSLTVTGNQPQHF
NA	TRBJ2-3	NA	15	TRBV11-2	TGTGCCAGCAGCTGGGGAGTGGGGAGCACAGATACGCAGTATTTT	CASSWGVGSTDTQYF
few	TRBJ2-3	NA	15	TRBV6-1	TGTGCCAGCAGTGGGCGGGGAATACGCACAGATACGCAGTATTTT	CASSGRGIRTDTQYF
NA	TRBJ2-7	NA	14	TRBV7-9	TGTGCCAGCAGCCCCCCCCGGGGTACCTACGAGCAGTACTTC	CASSPPRGTYEQYF
NA	TRBJ2-7	TRBD1	15	TRBV27	TGTGCCAGCAGTTCAAGGGACAGGAACCCCTACGAGCAGTACTTC	CASSSRDRNPYEQYF
NA	TRBJ2-3	NA	15	TRBV28	TGTGCCAGCAGTTCCACTAGCATGGGCACAGATACGCAGTATTTT	CASSSTSMGTDTQYF
NA	TRBJ2-3	TRBD2	16	TRBV7-9	TGTGCCAGCAGCCCTATGGGCGGGAGGGTGTCGGATACGCAGTATTTT	CASSPMGGRVSDTQYF
NA	TRBJ1-1	NA	15	TRBV18	TGTGCCAGCTCACCACCGGACAGATGGGGCACTGAAGCTTTCTTT	CASSPPDRWGTEAFF
few	TRBJ2-5	NA	13	TRBV14	TGTGCCAGCACCAAGGACAGAGGGGAGACCCAGTACTTC	CASTKDRGETQYF
NA	TRBJ1-4	NA	13	TRBV28	TGTGCCAGCTGGGGGGGGCGCTTTGAAAAACTGTTTTTT	CASWGGRFEKLFF
NA	TRBJ2-7	NA	11	TRBV6-1	TGTGTCAGCAGCGCCAGGACTGCGCCGTACTTC	CVSSARTAPYF
NA	TRBJ2-3	TRBD2	17	TRBV7-2	TGTGCCAGCAGCTTATCGTTCGGGACTAGAAGCACAGATACGCAGTATTTT	CASSLSFGTRSTDTQYF
NA	TRBJ1-1	NA	12	TRBV6-5	TGTGCCAGCAGCTCACCAAGCTCGGGGGCTTTCTTT	CASSSPSSGAFF
NA	TRBJ2-5	TRBD2	14	TRBV5-1	TGCGCCAGCAGCCTGACTAGCGGCCAAGAGACCCAGTACTTC	CASSLTSGQETQYF
NA	TRBJ2-3	TRBD2	16	TRBV30	TGTGCCTGGAGTGGTCTAGCGGGAAGGAGCACAGATACGCAGTATTTT	CAWSGLAGRSTDTQYF
NA	TRBJ2-5	TRBD1	15	TRBV7-6	TGTGCCAGCAGCCCCCGGGACAGACTCCAAGAGACCCAGTACTTC	CASSPRDRLQETQYF
NA	TRBJ2-5	NA	15	TRBV9	TGTGCCAGCAGCGTCGGTCCGGGAAGTGAAGAGACCCAGTACTTC	CASSVGPGSEETQYF
NA	TRBJ1-1	NA	13	TRBV29-1	TGCAGCGTTCGTAGGGGCAGGAACACTGAAGCTTTCTTT	CSVRRGRNTEAFF
NA	TRBJ1-5	NA	13	TRBV5-6	TGTGCCAGCAGCTTCTTTTTAGATCAGCCCCAGCATTTT	CASSFFLDQPQHF
NA	TRBJ2-1	TRBD1	15	TRBV6-1	TGTGCCAGCAGGGAGGGACAGGGTCTCGACAATGAGCAGTTCTTC	CASREGQGLDNEQFF
NA	TRBJ2-4	NA	14	TRBV18	TGTGCCAGCTCGCCAACCACGACCGGGGACATTCAGTACTTC	CASSPTTTGDIQYF
NA	TRBJ1-5	TRBD1	14	TRBV19	TGTGCCAGTAGTATCGGACAGGCGAGCCAGCCCCAGCATTTT	CASSIGQASQPQHF
NA	TRBJ1-1	NA	14	TRBV6-6	TGTGCCAGCATTGGGGTGGGGACAACCCTTGAAGCTTTCTTT	CASIGVGTTLEAFF
NA	TRBJ2-3	NA	13	TRBV15	TGTGCCACCAGTAGACAGGGAGGAGATACGCAGTATTTT	CATSRQGGDTQYF
NA	TRBJ1-1	NA	15	TRBV5-4	TGTGCCAGCAGCTTGGTGGGCATTAAGAACACTGAAGCTTTCTTT	CASSLVGIKNTEAFF
NA	TRBJ1-2	NA	19	TRBV28	TGTGCCAGCAGTTTCCAGCGAGTACGGGCCAGGGCGGATACTCGGGGCTACACCTTC	CASSFQRVRARADTRGYTF
NA	TRBJ2-1	TRBD2	16	TRBV5-1	TGCGCCAGCAGTTTCAGACTAGCGGGATCCTACAATGAGCAGTTCTTC	CASSFRLAGSYNEQFF
NA	TRBJ2-7	NA	14	TRBV7-9	TGTGCCAGCAGCTTAGGGGAGATCCGACTCGAGCAGTACTTC	CASSLGEIRLEQYF
NA	TRBJ1-2	TRBD1	15	TRBV9	TGTGCCAGCAGCGGCCCAGGGGGCGAGGTCGGTGGCTACACCTTC	CASSGPGGEVGGYTF
NA	TRBJ2-7	NA	14	TRBV7-8	TGTGCCAGCAGCCAACTAGGACGGACCTACGAGCAGTACTTC	CASSQLGRTYEQYF
NA	TRBJ2-1	TRBD2	16	TRBV5-6	TGTGCCAGCAGCTTGGTCGCTAGCGGGGTTTACAATGAGCAGTTCTTC	CASSLVASGVYNEQFF
NA	TRBJ2-7	TRBD1	12	TRBV7-9	TGTGCCAGCAGCAGACAGGGTTACGAGCAGTACTTC	CASSRQGYEQYF
NA	TRBJ2-3	TRBD2	16	TRBV7-6	TGTGCCAGCAGCCCAGTCCTAGCGGGGAACACAGATACGCAGTATTTT	CASSPVLAGNTDTQYF
NA	TRBJ1-1	NA	12	TRBV27	TGTGCCAGCAGTTTTCGGGGGGCTGAAGCTTTCTTT	CASSFRGAEAFF
once	TRBJ2-3	NA	15	TRBV7-2	TGTGCCAGCAGCTTAGTCGGCGGGCCCTCAGATACGCAGTATTTT	CASSLVGGPSDTQYF
NA	TRBJ1-2	NA	16	TRBV4-1	TGCGCCAGCAGCCAGGCCCCGACAGCCTACAACTATGGCTACACCTTC	CASSQAPTAYNYGYTF
NA	TRBJ2-1	TRBD2	14	TRBV15	TGTGCCACCAGCGGGGGATCAGTTAGCGGGCGCGAGTTCTTC	CATSGGSVSGREFF
NA	TRBJ2-1	NA	14	TRBV11-2	TGTGCCAGCAGCTTAGCCCCACTAGTTTCTGAGCAGTTCTTC	CASSLAPLVSEQFF
NA	TRBJ2-3	TRBD1	14	TRBV29-1	TGCAGCGCTGGCTCGGGACAGGGGCCACATACGCAGTATTTT	CSAGSGQGPHTQYF
NA	TRBJ1-2	NA	14	TRBV4-1	TGCGCCAGCAGCCCTTTAGAGAAAAACTATGGCTACACCTTC	CASSPLEKNYGYTF
NA	TRBJ2-7	NA	13	TRBV27	TGTGCCAGCAGTTTCTCGACAGCCTACGAGCAGTACTTC	CASSFSTAYEQYF
once	TRBJ1-5	NA	16	TRBV19	TGTGCCAGTAGCCTGACACACAACGGGGGAAATCAGCCCCAGCATTTT	CASSLTHNGGNQPQHF
NA	TRBJ1-2	NA	12	TRBV6-5	TGTGCCAGCAGTTACTCGGACAGAAGCTACACCTTC	CASSYSDRSYTF
NA	TRBJ2-1	TRBD1	17	TRBV28	TGTGCCAGCAGTTTCAGATTGGGGGGACAGGGGGGATTGGAGGAGTTCTTC	CASSFRLGGQGGLEEFF
NA	TRBJ1-3	NA	13	TRBV19	TGTGCCAGTAAGGAGTCCTCTGGAAACACCATATATTTT	CASKESSGNTIYF
NA	TRBJ2-2	NA	14	TRBV19	TGTGCCAGTAGTAAACAGGGTAACACCGGGGAGCTGTTTTTT	CASSKQGNTGELFF
NA	TRBJ1-3	NA	14	TRBV29-1	TGCAGCGCAACCCGGGTTGCCTCTGGAAACACCATATATTTT	CSATRVASGNTIYF
NA	TRBJ2-2	NA	15	TRBV10-3	TGTGCCATCACATCGGGACATACGAACACCGGGGAGCTGTTTTTT	CAITSGHTNTGELFF
NA	TRBJ2-3	TRBD2	16	TRBV27	TGTGCCAGCAGGGGGAGACTAGCGGCCGAGAGGGATACGCAGTATTTT	CASRGRLAAERDTQYF
NA	TRBJ2-1	TRBD2	15	TRBV19	TGTGCCAGTAGTATAGGTACTAGCGGGAGCTATGAGCAGTTCTTC	CASSIGTSGSYEQFF
NA	TRBJ2-7	TRBD2	15	TRBV7-2	TGTGCCAGCAGCTTAAAGGCGGGAGGTGGGGGCGAGCAGTACTTC	CASSLKAGGGGEQYF
NA	TRBJ2-2	NA	15	TRBV11-3	TGTGCCAGCAGCCCTTTGACAGGGAACACCGGGGAGCTGTTTTTT	CASSPLTGNTGELFF
NA	TRBJ1-5	NA	14	TRBV10-3	TGTGCCATCAAACCAGGGAAGGAAGGTCAGCCCCAGCATTTT	CAIKPGKEGQPQHF